The source of this T cell receptor beta chain is a study of cytomegalovirus exposure and HLA in healthy donors. For this clone: Its antigen is unknown.

The germline gives CDR1 MGHRA, CDR2 YSYEKL. This CDR3 is built from 17 residues. Trimming removed 2 bases from V and 1 base from J; junction bases left unmatched: 6. Study results and caveats: Among CMV-associated TCR beta chains, most appeared HLA-restricted in a later analysis.

60 Vbeta and 13 Jbeta primers were used in PCR. Assay used: immunoSEQ multiplex PCR; TCRdb lists only in-frame clones, some missing. The sample shows 180,000 or so clones, 78% of them seen only once. Input material: PBMCs. The V gene is TRBV4-1, the J gene TRBJ2-1, with 9 bases aligning to TRBD1. This receptor was identified in a female donor in good health and CMV-seronegative. CDR3 in amino acids: CASSQLPGQGSYNEQFF. The CDR3 bases are TGCGCCAGCAGCCAACTACCGGGACAGGGTTCCTACAATGAGCAGTTCTTC.